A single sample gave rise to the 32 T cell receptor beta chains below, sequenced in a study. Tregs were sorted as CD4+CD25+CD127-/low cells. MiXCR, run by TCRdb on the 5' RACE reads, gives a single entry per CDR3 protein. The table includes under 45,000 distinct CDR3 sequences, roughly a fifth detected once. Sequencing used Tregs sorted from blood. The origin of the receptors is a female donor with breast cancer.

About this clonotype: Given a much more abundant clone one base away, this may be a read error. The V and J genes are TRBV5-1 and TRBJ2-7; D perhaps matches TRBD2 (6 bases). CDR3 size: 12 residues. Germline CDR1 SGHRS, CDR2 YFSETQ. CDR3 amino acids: CASMGDSYGQYF. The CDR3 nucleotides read TGCGCCAGCATGGGGGACTCCTACGGGCAGTACTTC. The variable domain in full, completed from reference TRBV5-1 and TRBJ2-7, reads KAGVTQTPRYLIKTRGQQVTLSCSPISGHRSVSWYQQTPGQGLQFLFEYFSETQRNKGNFPGRFSGRQFSNSRSEMNVSTLELGDSALYLCASMGDSYGQYFGPGTRLTVT.

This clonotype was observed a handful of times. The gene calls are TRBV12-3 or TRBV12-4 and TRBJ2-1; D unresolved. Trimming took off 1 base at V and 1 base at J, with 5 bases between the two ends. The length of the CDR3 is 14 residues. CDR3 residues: CASSLEDSYNEQFF. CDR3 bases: TGTGCCAGCAGTTTAGAGGATTCCTACAATGAGCAGTTCTTC.

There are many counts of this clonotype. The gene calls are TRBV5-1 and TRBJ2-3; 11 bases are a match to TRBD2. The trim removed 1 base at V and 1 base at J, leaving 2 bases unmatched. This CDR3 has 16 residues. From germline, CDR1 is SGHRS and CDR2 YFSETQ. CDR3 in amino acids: CASSLTSGRGTDTQYF. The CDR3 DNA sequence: TGCGCCAGCAGCTTGACTAGCGGGAGAGGCACAGATACGCAGTATTTT.

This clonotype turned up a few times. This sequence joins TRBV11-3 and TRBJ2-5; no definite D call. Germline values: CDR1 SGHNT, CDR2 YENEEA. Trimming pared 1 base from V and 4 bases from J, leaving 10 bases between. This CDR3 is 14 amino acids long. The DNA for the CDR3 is TGTGCCAGCAGCTTAGGGGGATCAACAGAGACCCAGTACTTC. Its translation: CASSLGGSTETQYF.

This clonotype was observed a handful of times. The DNA of the CDR3 is TGCAGTGCTAGAGATTTTACTAGCGGGATTAGTGAGCAGTTCTTC. Residues: CSARDFTSGISEQFF. V gene TRBV20-1 combines with J gene TRBJ2-1, with 10 positions matching TRBD2. CDR3 length: 15 amino acids. J lost 9 bases, V lost 0 bases, and 8 bases had no gene match. The V gene's germline CDR1 is DFQATT and CDR2 SNEGSKA (reference sequence).

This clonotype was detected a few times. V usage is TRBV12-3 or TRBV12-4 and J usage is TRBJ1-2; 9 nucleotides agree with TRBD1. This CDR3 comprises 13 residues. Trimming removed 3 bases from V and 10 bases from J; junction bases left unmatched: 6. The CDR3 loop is CASSLGQGTAYTF. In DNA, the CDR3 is TGTGCCAGCAGTTTGGGACAGGGAACGGCCTACACCTTC.

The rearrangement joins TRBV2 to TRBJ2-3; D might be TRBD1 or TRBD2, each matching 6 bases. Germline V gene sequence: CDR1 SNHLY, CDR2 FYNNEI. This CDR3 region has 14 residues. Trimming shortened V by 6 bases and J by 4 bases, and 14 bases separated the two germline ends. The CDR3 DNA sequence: TGTGCCAGCAGGGCCGTCGGGGGCCCAGATACGCAGTATTTT. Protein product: CASRAVGGPDTQYF.

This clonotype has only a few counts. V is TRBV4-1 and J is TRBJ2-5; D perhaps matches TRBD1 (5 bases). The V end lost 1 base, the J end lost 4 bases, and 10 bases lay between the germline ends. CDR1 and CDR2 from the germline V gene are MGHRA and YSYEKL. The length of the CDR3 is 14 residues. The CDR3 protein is CASSQGIRAETQYF. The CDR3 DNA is TGCGCCAGCAGCCAAGGTATCAGGGCAGAGACCCAGTACTTC.

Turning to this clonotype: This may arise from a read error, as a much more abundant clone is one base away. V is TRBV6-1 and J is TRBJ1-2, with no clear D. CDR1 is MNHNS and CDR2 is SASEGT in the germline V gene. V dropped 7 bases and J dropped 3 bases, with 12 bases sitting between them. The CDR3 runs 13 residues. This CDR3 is CASIRTADYGYTF. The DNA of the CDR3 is TGTGCCAGCATTCGGACGGCGGACTATGGCTACACCTTC.

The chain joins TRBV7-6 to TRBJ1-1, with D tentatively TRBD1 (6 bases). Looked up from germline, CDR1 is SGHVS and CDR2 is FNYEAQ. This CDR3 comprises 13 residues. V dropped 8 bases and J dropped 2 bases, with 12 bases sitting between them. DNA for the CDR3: TGTGCCAGCCGGAGGGGGGTCAACACTGAAGCTTTCTTT. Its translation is CASRRGVNTEAFF.

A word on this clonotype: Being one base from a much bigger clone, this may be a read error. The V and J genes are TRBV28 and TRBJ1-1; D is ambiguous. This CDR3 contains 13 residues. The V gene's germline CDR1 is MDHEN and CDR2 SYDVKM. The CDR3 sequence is CVSDFDTTGEAFF. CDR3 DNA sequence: TGTGTCAGCGACTTCGACACGACGGGCGAAGCTTTCTTT.

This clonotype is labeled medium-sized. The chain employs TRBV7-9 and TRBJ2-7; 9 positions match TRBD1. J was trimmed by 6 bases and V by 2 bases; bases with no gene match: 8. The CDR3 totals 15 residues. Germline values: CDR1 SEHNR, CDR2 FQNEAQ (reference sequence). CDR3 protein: CASSLLGTGQGEQYF. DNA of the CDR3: TGTGCCAGCAGCTTATTGGGGACAGGGCAAGGCGAGCAGTACTTC.

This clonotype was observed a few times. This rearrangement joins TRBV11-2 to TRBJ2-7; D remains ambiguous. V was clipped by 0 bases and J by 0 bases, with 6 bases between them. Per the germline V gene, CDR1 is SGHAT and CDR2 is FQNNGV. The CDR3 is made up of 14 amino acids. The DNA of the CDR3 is TGTGCCAGCAGCTTAGACGAGTTCTCCTACGAGCAGTACTTC. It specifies CASSLDEFSYEQYF.

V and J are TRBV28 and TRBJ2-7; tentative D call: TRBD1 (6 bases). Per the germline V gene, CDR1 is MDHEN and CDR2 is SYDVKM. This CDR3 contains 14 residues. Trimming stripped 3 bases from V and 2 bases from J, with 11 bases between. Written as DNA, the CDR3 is TGTGCCAGCAGTTTGGCCAGGGGTACCTACGAGCAGTACTTC. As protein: CASSLARGTYEQYF.

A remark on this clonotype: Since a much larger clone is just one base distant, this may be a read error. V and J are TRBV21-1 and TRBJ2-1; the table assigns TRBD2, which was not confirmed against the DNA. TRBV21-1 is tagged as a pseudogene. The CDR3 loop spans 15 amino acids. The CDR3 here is CASSNPGLPPNEQFF. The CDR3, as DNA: TGTGCCAGCAGCAACCCGGGACTACCCCCCAATGAGCAGTTCTTC.

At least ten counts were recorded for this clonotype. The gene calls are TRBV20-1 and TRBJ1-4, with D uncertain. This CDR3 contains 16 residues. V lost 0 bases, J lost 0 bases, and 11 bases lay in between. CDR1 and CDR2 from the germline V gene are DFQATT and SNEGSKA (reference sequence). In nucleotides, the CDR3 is TGCAGTGCTAGAGACCGAGTTCAGGCAACTAATGAAAAACTGTTTTTT. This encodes CSARDRVQATNEKLFF.

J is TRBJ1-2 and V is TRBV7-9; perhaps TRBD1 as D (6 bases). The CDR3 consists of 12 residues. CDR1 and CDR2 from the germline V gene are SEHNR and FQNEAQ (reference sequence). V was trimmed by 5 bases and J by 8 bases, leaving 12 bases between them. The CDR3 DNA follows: TGTGCCAGCAGCGCCACAGGGACCGGCTACACCTTC. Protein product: CASSATGTGYTF.

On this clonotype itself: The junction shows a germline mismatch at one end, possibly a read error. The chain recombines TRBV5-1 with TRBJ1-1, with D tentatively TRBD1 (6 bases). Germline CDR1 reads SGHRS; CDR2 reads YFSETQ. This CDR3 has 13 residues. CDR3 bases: TGCGCCAGCGGCTTGGGGGGGCTCGCTGAAGCTTTCTTT. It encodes CASGLGGLAEAFF.

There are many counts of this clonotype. Here the CDR3 reads CASSAGTSGTYEQYF. Here the CDR3 DNA reads TGTGCCAGCAGCGCCGGGACTAGCGGGACTTACGAGCAGTACTTC. The chain is built from TRBV7-3 and TRBJ2-7, with 13 bases identical to TRBD2. The CDR3 loop spans 15 amino acids. V lost 5 bases, J lost 4 bases, and 5 bases stayed unmatched. The germline CDR1 and CDR2 sequences are SGHTA and FQGTGA.

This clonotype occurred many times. CDR3 DNA sequence: TGCAGCGTTGAGGCCAGGGGGCGAGACTATGGCTACACCTTC. Protein: CSVEARGRDYGYTF. This chain links TRBV29-1 with TRBJ1-2, with TRBD1 identical over 8 bases. With V trimmed by 3 bases and J by 3 bases, 6 bases remained unmatched. Germline lookup yields CDR1 SQVTM and CDR2 ANQGSEA. This CDR3 spans 14 amino acids.

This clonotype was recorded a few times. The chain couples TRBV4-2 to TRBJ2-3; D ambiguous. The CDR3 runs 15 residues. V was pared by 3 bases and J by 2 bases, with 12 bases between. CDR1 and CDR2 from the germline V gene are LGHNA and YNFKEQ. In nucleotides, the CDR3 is TGTGCCAGCAGCCAGAAGGGCGGCACCACAGATACGCAGTATTTT. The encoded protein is CASSQKGGTTDTQYF.

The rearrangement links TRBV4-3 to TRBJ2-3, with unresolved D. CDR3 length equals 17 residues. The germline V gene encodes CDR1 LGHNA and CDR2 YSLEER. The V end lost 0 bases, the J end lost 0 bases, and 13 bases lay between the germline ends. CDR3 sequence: CASSQDLEYTSTDTQYF. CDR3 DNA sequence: TGCGCCAGCAGCCAAGATCTAGAATATACTAGCACAGATACGCAGTATTTT.

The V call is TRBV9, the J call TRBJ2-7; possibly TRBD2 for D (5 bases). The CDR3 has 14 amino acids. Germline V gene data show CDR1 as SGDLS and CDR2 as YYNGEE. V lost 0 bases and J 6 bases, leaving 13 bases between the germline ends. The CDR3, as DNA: TGTGCCAGCAGCGTAGGTTATGAGGGCTCCGAGCAGTACTTC. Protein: CASSVGYEGSEQYF.

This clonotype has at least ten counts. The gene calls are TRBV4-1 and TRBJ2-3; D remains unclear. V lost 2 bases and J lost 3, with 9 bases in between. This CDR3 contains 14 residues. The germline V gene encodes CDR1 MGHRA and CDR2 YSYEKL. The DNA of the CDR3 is TGCGCCAGCAGCCAAAGCATACTTACAGATACGCAGTATTTT. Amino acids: CASSQSILTDTQYF.

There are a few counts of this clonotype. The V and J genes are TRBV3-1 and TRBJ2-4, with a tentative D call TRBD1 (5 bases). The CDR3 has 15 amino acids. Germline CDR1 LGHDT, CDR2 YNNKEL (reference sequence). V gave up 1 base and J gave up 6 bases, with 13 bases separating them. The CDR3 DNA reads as TGTGCCAGCAGCCAAGCTTGGACACAATCAAACATTCAGTACTTC. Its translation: CASSQAWTQSNIQYF.

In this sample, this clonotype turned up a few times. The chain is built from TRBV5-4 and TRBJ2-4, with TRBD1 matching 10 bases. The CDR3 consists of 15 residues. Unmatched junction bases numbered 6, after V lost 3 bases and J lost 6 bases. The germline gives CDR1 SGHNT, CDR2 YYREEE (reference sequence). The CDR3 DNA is TGTGCCAGCAGCTCGACAGGGGGCGGAGGAAACATTCAGTACTTC. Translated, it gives CASSSTGGGGNIQYF.

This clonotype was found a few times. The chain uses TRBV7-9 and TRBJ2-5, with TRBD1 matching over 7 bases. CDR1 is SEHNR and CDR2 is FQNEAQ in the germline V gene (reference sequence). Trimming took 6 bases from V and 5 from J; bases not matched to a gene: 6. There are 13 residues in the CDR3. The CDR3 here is CASRDRVEETQYF. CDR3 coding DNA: TGTGCCAGCAGAGACAGGGTAGAGGAGACCCAGTACTTC. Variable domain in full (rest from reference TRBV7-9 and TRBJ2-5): DTGVSQNPRHKITKRGQNVTFRCDPISEHNRLYWYRQTLGQGPEFLTYFQNEAQLEKSRLLSDRFSAERPKGSFSTLEIQRTEQGDSAMYLCASRDRVEETQYFGPGTRLLVL.

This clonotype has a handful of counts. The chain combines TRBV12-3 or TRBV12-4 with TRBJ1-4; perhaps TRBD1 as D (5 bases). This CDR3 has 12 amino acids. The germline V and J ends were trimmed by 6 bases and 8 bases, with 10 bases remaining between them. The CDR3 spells CASRGGTEKLFF. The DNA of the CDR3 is TGTGCCAGCAGGGGGGGAACGGAAAAACTGTTTTTT.

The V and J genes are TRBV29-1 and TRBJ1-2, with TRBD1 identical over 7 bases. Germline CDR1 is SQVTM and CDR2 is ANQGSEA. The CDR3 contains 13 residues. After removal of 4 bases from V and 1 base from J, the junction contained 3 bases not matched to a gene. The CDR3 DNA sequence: TGCAGCGTTGGACAGGGTCTTAACTATGGCTACACCTTC. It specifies CSVGQGLNYGYTF.

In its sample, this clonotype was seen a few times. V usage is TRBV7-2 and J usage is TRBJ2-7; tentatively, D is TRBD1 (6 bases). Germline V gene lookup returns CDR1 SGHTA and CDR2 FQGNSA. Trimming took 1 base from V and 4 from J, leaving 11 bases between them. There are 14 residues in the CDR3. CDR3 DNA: TGTGCCAGCAGCTTAGACAGGGTTGGTTACGAGCAGTACTTC. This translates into CASSLDRVGYEQYF.

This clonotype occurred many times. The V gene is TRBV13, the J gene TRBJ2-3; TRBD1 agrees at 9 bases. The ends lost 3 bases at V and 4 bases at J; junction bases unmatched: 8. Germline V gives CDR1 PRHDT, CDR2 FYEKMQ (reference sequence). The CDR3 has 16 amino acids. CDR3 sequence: CASSFRQQGAADTQYF. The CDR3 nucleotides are TGTGCCAGCAGCTTCAGGCAACAGGGGGCGGCAGATACGCAGTATTTT.

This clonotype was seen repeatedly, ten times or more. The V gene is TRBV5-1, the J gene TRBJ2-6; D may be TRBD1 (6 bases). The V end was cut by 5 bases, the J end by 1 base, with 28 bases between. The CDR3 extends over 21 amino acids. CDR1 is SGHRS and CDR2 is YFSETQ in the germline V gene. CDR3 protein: CASRTPMDLQGLASGANVLTF. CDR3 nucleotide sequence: TGCGCCAGCAGAACTCCAATGGACTTACAGGGCCTCGCTTCTGGGGCCAACGTCCTGACTTTC.